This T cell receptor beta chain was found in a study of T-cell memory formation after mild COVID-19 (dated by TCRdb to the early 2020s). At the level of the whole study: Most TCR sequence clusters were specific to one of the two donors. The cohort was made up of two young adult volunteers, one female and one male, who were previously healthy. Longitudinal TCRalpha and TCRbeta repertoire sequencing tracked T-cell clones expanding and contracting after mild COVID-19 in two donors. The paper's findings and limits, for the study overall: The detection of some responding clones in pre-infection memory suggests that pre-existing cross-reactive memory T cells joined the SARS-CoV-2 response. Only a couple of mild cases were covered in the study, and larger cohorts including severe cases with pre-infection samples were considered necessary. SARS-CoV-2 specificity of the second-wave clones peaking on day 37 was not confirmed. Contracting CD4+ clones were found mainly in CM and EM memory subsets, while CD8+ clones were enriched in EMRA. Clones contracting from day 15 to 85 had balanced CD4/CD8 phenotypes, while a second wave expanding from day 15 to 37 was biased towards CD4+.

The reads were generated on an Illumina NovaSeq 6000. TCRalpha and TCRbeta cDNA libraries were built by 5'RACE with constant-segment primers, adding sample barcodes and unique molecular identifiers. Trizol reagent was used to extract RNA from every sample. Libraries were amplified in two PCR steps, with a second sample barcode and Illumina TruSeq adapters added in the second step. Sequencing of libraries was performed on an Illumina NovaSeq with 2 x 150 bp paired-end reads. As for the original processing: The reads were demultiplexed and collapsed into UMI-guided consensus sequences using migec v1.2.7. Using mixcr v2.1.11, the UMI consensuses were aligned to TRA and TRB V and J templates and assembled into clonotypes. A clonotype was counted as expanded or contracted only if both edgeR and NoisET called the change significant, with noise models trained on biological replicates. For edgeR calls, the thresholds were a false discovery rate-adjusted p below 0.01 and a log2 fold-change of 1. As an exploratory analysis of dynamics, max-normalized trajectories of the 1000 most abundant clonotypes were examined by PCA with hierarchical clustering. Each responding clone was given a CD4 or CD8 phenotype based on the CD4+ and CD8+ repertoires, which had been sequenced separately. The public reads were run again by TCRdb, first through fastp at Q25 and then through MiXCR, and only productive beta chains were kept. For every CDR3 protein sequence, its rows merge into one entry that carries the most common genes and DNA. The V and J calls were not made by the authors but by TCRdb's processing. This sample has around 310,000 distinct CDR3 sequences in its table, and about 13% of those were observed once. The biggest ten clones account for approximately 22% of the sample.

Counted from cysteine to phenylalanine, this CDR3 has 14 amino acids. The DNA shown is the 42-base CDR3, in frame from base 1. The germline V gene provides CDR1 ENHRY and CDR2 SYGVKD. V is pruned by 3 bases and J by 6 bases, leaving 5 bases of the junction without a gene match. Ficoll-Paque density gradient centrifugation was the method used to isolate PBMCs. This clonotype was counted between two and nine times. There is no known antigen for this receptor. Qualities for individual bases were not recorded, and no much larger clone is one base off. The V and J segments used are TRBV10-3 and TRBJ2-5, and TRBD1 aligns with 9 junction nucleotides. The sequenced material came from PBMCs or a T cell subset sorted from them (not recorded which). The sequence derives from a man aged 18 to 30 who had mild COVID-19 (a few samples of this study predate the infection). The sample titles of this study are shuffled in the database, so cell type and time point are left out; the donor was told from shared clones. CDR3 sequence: CAISEGQGRQTQYF. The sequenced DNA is TGTGCCATCAGTGAAGGACAGGGGCGGCAGACCCAGTACTTC.